These 2 T cell receptor beta chains were all obtained from the same sample, sequenced in a study of beta chain features in type 1 diabetes. The study's findings and limits: A moderate, significant TCRB CDR3 shortening appeared in type 1 diabetes across four CD4+ subsets.

Reverse transcription of all isolated RNA meant that expressed TCRB transcripts were sequenced. Profiling relied on immunoSEQ multiplex PCR, and the TCRdb table lists in-frame clones only, not all of them. This repertoire shows under 300,000 clones, roughly 11% found once; its top ten account for around 0.015%. These receptors' antigens are unknown. Input material: naive CD4+ T cells from blood. All receptors derive from a man aged 25 to 40 with type 1 diabetes.

This clone was picked up a small number of times. J is TRBJ1-1 and V is TRBV11-1; TRBD1 matches at 9 bases. The length of the CDR3 is 15 residues. In germline, CDR1 is SGHAT, CDR2 FQDESV (reference sequence). The J segment lost 0 bases and the V segment lost 6 bases, leaving 5 bases of the junction unmatched. The DNA of the CDR3 is TGTGCCAGCAGGCCGGGACAGGGAATGAACACTGAAGCTTTCTTT. It is translated as CASRPGQGMNTEAFF.

This clone was picked up a small number of times. The chain couples TRBV19 to TRBJ1-5; possible D gene TRBD1, 5 bases. Per the germline V gene, CDR1 is LNHDA and CDR2 is SQIVND (reference sequence). Trimming pared 4 bases from V and 6 bases from J, leaving 19 bases between. The CDR3 contains 16 residues. The CDR3 loop is CASSTRRGDRSQPQHF. CDR3 DNA: TGTGCCAGTAGTACCCGGCGGGGGGATCGGAGTCAGCCCCAGCATTTT.